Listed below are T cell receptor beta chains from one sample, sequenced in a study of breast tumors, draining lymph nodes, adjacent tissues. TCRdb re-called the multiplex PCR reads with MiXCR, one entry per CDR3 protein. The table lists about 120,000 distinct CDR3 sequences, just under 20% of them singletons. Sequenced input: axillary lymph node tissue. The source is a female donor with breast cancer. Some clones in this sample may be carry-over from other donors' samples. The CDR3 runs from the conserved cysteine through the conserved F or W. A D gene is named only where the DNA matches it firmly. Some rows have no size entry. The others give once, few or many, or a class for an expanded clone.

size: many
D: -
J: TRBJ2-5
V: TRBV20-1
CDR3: CSAHYTAAETQYF
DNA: TGCAGTGCTCACTACACGGCGGCGGAGACCCAGTACTTC

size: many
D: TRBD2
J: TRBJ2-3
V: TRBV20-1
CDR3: CSASGGVTDTQYF
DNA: TGCAGTGCTAGCGGGGGGGTCACAGATACGCAGTATTTT

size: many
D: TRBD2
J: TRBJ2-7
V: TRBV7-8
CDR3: CASSTREGRYEQYF
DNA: TGTGCCAGCAGCACGCGGGAGGGCCGGTACGAGCAGTACTTC

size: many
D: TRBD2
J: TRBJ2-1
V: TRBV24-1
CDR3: CATSDMTSGSNYNEQFF
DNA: TGTGCCACCAGTGATATGACTAGCGGGAGTAACTACAATGAGCAGTTCTTC

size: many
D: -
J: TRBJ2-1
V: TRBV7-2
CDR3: CASSLRGLVSYNEQFF
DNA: TGTGCCAGCAGCTTACGAGGATTGGTGTCCTACAATGAGCAGTTCTTC

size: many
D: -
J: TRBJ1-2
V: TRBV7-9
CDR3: CASGSMIGSVYGYTF
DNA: TGTGCCAGCGGGTCGATGATTGGGTCCGTCTATGGCTACACCTTC

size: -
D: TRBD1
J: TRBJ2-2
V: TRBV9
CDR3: CASSSKGQAKNTGELFF
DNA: TGTGCCAGCAGCTCCAAGGGACAGGCGAAGAACACCGGGGAGCTGTTTTTT

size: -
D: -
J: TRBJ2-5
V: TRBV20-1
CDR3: CSGLRGGTQYF
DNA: TGCAGTGGACTCAGGGGGGGGACCCAGTACTTT

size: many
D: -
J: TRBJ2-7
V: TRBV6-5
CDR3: CASSCLASFLIPEYEQYF
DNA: TGTGCCAGCAGTTGTCTCGCGAGCTTCCTCATCCCCGAGTACGAGCAGTACTTC

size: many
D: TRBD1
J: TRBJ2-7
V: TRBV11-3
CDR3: CASSLDLGQGCDEQYF
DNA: TGTGCCAGCAGCTTAGATTTGGGACAGGGTTGCGACGAGCAGTACTTC

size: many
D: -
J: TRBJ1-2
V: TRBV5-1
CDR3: CASSLGQPSNYGYTF
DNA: TGCGCCAGCAGCTTGGGACAGCCATCCAACTATGGCTACACCTTC

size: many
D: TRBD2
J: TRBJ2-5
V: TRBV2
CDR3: CASSELAGDQETQYF
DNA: TGTGCCAGCAGTGAGCTAGCGGGGGACCAAGAGACCCAGTACTTC

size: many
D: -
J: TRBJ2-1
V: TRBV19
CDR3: CASSLENNEQFF
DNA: TGTGCCAGTAGTTTGGAGAACAATGAGCAGTTCTTC

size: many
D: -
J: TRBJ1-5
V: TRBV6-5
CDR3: CASSWGQSQPQHF
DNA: TGTGCCAGCAGTTGGGGACAATCCCAGCCCCAGCATTTT

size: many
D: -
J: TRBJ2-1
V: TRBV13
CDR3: CASSSRLPQRGEQFF
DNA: TGTGCCAGCAGCTCGCGACTACCTCAGAGGGGTGAGCAGTTCTTC

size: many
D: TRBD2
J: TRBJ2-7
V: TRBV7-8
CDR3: CASSLDPGLATYEQYF
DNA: TGTGCCAGCAGCTTAGATCCCGGACTAGCGACCTACGAGCAGTACTTC

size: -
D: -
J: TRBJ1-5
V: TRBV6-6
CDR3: CASSYGQYSNQPQHF
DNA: TGTGCCAGCAGTTACGGGCAGTATAGCAATCAGCCCCAGCATTTT

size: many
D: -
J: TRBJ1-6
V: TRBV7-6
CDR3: CASSLDRDNLLHF
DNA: TGTGCCAGCAGCTTAGACCGGGACAATCTCCTCCACTTT

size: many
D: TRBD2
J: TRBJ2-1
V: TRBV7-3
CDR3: CASSSTLGGRVHEQFF
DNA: TGTGCCAGCAGCTCAACCCTTGGCGGGAGGGTCCATGAGCAGTTCTTC

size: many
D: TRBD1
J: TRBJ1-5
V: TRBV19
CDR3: CASSIWQGANSNQPQHF
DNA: TGTGCCAGTAGTATCTGGCAGGGGGCCAACTCCAATCAGCCCCAGCATTTT

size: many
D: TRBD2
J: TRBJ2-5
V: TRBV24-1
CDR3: CATSVLGSGGDLQETQYF
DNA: TGTGCCACCAGTGTTCTAGGGTCTGGGGGGGACCTCCAAGAGACCCAGTACTTC

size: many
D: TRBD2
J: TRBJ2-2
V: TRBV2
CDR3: CASSLRGVTGELFF
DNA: TGTGCCAGCAGCCTACGGGGGGTCACCGGGGAGCTGTTTTTT

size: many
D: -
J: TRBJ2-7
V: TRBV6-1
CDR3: CASSEWGPPGEQYF
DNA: TGTGCCAGCAGTGAATGGGGACCGCCTGGGGAGCAGTACTTC

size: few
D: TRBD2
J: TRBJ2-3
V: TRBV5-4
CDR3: CASSAGPSGGAVDTQYF
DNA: TGTGCCAGCAGCGCAGGCCCTAGCGGGGGGGCCGTCGATACGCAGTATTTT

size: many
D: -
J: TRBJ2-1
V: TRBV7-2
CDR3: CASSPIGDSYNEQFF
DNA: TGTGCCAGCAGCCCTATCGGGGACTCCTACAATGAGCAGTTCTTC

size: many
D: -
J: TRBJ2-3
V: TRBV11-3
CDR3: CASSRDAATDTQYF
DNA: TGTGCCAGCAGCCGGGACGCAGCCACAGATACGCAGTATTTT

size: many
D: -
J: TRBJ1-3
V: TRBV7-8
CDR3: CASSLPGFGNTIYF
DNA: TGTGCCAGCAGCTTACCAGGGTTTGGAAACACCATATATTTT

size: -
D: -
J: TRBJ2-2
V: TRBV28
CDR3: CASSQHYGELFF
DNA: TGTGCTAGCAGTCAACACTACGGGGAGCTGTTTTTT

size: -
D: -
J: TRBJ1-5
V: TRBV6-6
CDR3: CASSYSLGGGRRARDQPQHF
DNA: TGTGCCAGCAGTTACTCGCTGGGGGGGGGGCGCCGAGCCCGCGATCAGCCCCAGCATTTT

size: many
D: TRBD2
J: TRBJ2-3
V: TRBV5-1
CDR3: CASSLAGVSDTQYF
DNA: TGCGCCAGCAGCCTAGCGGGAGTATCAGATACGCAGTATTTT

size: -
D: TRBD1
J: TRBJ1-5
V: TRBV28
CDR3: CASRPTGGRNQPQHF
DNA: TGTGCCAGCAGACCGACAGGGGGCCGAAATCAGCCCCAGCATTTT

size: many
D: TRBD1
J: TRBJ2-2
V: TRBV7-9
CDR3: CASSLEGGGLATGELFF
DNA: TGTGCCAGCAGCTTAGAAGGGGGCGGTCTGGCAACCGGGGAGCTGTTTTTT

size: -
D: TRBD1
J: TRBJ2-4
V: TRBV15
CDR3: CATSSRTGPRNIQYF
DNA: TGTGCCACCAGCTCAAGGACAGGGCCGAGGAACATTCAGTACTTC

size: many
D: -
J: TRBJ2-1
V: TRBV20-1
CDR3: CSASQPRTGTLEQFF
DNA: TGCAGTGCTTCCCAGCCTCGTACAGGTACTCTTGAGCAGTTCTTC

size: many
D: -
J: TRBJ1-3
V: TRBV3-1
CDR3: CASSQTGSGNTIYF
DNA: TGTGCCAGCAGCCAGACAGGCTCTGGAAACACCATATATTTT

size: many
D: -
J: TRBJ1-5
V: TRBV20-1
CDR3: CSATSSQGSPQHF
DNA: TGCAGTGCTACATCTTCTCAGGGTTCGCCCCAGCATTTT

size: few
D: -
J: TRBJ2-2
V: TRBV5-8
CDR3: CASSLPRQGLTGELFF
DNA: TGTGCCAGCAGCTTGCCGCGACAGGGACTCACCGGGGAGCTGTTTTTT

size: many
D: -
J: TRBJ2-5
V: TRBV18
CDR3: CASSPTTGAAETQYF
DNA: TGTGCCAGCTCACCCACGACTGGGGCTGCAGAGACCCAGTACTTC

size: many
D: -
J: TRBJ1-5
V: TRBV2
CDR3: CASADRSNQPQHF
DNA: TGTGCCAGCGCCGACAGAAGCAATCAGCCCCAGCATTTT

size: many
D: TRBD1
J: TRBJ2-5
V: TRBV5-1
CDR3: CASSSTGGETQYF
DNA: TGCGCCAGCAGCAGCACAGGGGGTGAGACCCAGTACTTC

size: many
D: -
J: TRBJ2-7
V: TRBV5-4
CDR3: CASSTQQGVYEQYF
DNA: TGTGCCAGCAGCACCCAACAGGGTGTCTACGAGCAGTACTTC

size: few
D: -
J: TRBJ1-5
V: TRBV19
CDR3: CASSIRGGSNQPQHF
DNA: TGTGCCAGTAGTATCCGCGGGGGCAGCAATCAGCCCCAGCATTTT

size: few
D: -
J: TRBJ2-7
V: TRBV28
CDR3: CASSPISSGFTYEQYF
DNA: TGTGCCAGCAGTCCAATCTCCTCGGGTTTCACCTACGAGCAGTACTTC

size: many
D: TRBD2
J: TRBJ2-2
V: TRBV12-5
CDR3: CASAFIAGDHTGELFF
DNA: TGTGCTAGTGCTTTCATAGCGGGGGACCACACCGGGGAGCTGTTTTTT

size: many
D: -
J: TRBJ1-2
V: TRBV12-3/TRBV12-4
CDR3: CASSSFISGTYYGYTF
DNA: TGTGCCAGCAGTTCCTTTATTTCCGGGACGTACTATGGCTACACCTTC

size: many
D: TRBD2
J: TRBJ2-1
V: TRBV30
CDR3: CAWGNEGGPHEQFF
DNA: TGTGCCTGGGGTAATGAGGGAGGGCCGCATGAGCAGTTCTTC

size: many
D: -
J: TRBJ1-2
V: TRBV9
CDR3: CASSVDPLGGGRYGYTF
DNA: TGTGCCAGCAGCGTAGACCCTCTTGGGGGAGGACGCTATGGCTACACCTTC

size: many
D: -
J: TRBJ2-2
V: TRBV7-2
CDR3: CASSSARNTGELFF
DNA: TGTGCCAGCAGCTCTGCTCGGAACACCGGGGAGCTGTTTTTT

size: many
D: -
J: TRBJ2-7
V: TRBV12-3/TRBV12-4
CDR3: CASSSYRNYEQYF
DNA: TGTGCCAGCAGTTCCTACAGGAACTACGAGCAGTACTTC

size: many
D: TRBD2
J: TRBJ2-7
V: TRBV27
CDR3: CASASALLTSGGYEQYF
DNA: TGTGCCAGCGCCTCAGCTCTCCTAACTAGCGGGGGTTACGAGCAGTACTTC

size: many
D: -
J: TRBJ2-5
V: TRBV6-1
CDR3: CARSQGVGETQYF
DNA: TGTGCCAGATCCCAGGGTGTTGGAGAGACCCAGTACTTC

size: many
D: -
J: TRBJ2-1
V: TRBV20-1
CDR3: CSARDRDEQFF
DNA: TGCAGTGCTAGAGATAGGGATGAGCAGTTCTTC

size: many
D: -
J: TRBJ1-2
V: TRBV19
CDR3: CASSAIGAFVGYTF
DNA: TGTGCCAGTAGTGCCATCGGGGCCTTTGTGGGCTACACCTTC

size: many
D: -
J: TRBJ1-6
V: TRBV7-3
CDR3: CASSLGSYNSPLHF
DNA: TGTGCCAGCAGCCTAGGATCCTATAATTCACCCCTCCACTTT

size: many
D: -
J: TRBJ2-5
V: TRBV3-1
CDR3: CASSQSWGGQETQYF
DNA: TGTGCCAGCAGCCAGAGCTGGGGAGGTCAAGAGACCCAGTACTTC

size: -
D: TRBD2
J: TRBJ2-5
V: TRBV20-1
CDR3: CSARGTSVQETQYF
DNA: TGCAGTGCTAGAGGGACTAGCGTACAAGAGACCCAGTACTTC

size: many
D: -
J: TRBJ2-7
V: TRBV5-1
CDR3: CASSFREQGYEQYF
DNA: TGCGCCAGCAGCTTCAGAGAACAGGGCTACGAGCAGTACTTC